A selection of T cell receptor beta chains follows, all from one sample in a study of T cell responses to AZD1222 COVID-19 vaccine. Sequencing used immunoSEQ multiplex PCR; TCRdb keeps in-frame clones, though not all of them. The table includes around 120,000 clones, about 93% detected once. The material sequenced was peripheral blood, taken 28 days after the second AZD1222 dose. The receptors originated from an adult who received the AZD1222 COVID-19 vaccine. CDR3s include the opening cysteine and the closing phenylalanine or tryptophan. A D gene is named only where the DNA matches it firmly. The size field is filled for only some rows; it gives once, few, many or a size class.

d_gene: TRBD1; j_gene: TRBJ1-1; len: 13; v_gene: TRBV10-3; abundance: -; CDR3nt: TGTGCCATCAGTGAGTCGCAGGGGGCTGGAGCTTTCTTT; CDR3aa: CAISESQGAGAFF
d_gene: -; j_gene: TRBJ2-7; len: 15; v_gene: TRBV2; abundance: -; CDR3nt: TGTGCCAGCACCACCGGTCCGGCGGGGGCTACCGAGCAGTACTTC; CDR3aa: CASTTGPAGATEQYF
d_gene: -; j_gene: TRBJ2-6; len: 15; v_gene: TRBV7-2; abundance: -; CDR3nt: TGTGCCAGCAGCGTCGCGGGCACTGGGGCCAACGTCCTGACTTTC; CDR3aa: CASSVAGTGANVLTF
d_gene: TRBD1; j_gene: TRBJ1-1; len: 14; v_gene: TRBV6-1; abundance: -; CDR3nt: TGTGCCAGCAGTGATGACAGGGTAGTGTTGAGAGCTTTCTTT; CDR3aa: CASSDDRVVLRAFF
d_gene: -; j_gene: TRBJ1-6; len: 13; v_gene: TRBV27; abundance: -; CDR3nt: TGTGCCAGCAGTCCCTACGGAAGGTCACCCCTCCACTTT; CDR3aa: CASSPYGRSPLHF
d_gene: -; j_gene: TRBJ1-2; len: 13; v_gene: TRBV4-3; abundance: -; CDR3nt: TGCGCCAGCAGCCAAGGGGGCGGGGATGGCTACACCTTC; CDR3aa: CASSQGGGDGYTF
d_gene: -; j_gene: TRBJ2-7; len: 14; v_gene: TRBV7-9; abundance: -; CDR3nt: TGTGCCAGCAGCCCCTCTGTGGCATCCTACGAGCAGTACTTC; CDR3aa: CASSPSVASYEQYF
d_gene: TRBD1; j_gene: TRBJ1-5; len: 15; v_gene: TRBV6-5; abundance: -; CDR3nt: TGTGCCAGCAGGCGGGACAGGGAAGGCAATCAGCCCCAGCATTTT; CDR3aa: CASRRDREGNQPQHF
d_gene: -; j_gene: TRBJ1-5; len: 15; v_gene: TRBV19; abundance: -; CDR3nt: TGTGCCAGTAGTATACGAGCTGCGAGCAATCAGCCCCAGCATTTT; CDR3aa: CASSIRAASNQPQHF
d_gene: -; j_gene: TRBJ2-3; len: 12; v_gene: TRBV30; abundance: -; CDR3nt: TGTGCCTGGAGCCCCAGCACAGATACGCAGTATTTT; CDR3aa: CAWSPSTDTQYF
d_gene: -; j_gene: TRBJ2-5; len: 13; v_gene: TRBV29-1; abundance: once; CDR3nt: TGCAGCGTTGAATCAGCCGTCCAAGAGACCCAGTACTTC; CDR3aa: CSVESAVQETQYF
d_gene: -; j_gene: TRBJ1-5; len: 15; v_gene: TRBV4-3; abundance: -; CDR3nt: TGCGCCAGCAGCCAAGAAATCCAGGCGGGGCAGCCCCAGCATTTT; CDR3aa: CASSQEIQAGQPQHF
d_gene: TRBD2; j_gene: TRBJ2-7; len: 15; v_gene: TRBV7-2; abundance: -; CDR3nt: TGTGCCAGCAGCTTTTTGGCGGGGGGGCTGTACGAGCAGTACTTC; CDR3aa: CASSFLAGGLYEQYF
d_gene: -; j_gene: TRBJ2-1; len: 15; v_gene: TRBV9; abundance: -; CDR3nt: TGTGCCAGCAGCGTAGTTGAGACAGCGTACAATGAGCAGTTCTTC; CDR3aa: CASSVVETAYNEQFF
d_gene: -; j_gene: TRBJ1-5; len: 15; v_gene: TRBV6-2/TRBV6-3; abundance: -; CDR3nt: TGTGCCAGCAGTTACTTAGGAATGGGCAATCAGCCCCAGCATTTT; CDR3aa: CASSYLGMGNQPQHF
d_gene: -; j_gene: TRBJ1-2; len: 13; v_gene: TRBV6-2/TRBV6-3; abundance: -; CDR3nt: TGTGCCAGCAGCCCCGGACAGCTCTATGGCTACACCTTC; CDR3aa: CASSPGQLYGYTF
d_gene: -; j_gene: TRBJ1-3; len: 13; v_gene: TRBV6-1; abundance: -; CDR3nt: TGTGCCAGCAGTGAAGCGCCTGGAAACACCATATATTTT; CDR3aa: CASSEAPGNTIYF
d_gene: TRBD2; j_gene: TRBJ2-5; len: 15; v_gene: TRBV3-1/TRBV3-2; abundance: -; CDR3nt: TGTGCCAGCAGCCAATACGGCGGGGGGAGAGAGACCCAGTACTTC; CDR3aa: CASSQYGGGRETQYF
d_gene: -; j_gene: TRBJ1-4; len: 16; v_gene: TRBV5-6; abundance: -; CDR3nt: TGTGCCAGCAGCTTTAGGACAGTTGCAACTAATGAAAAACTGTTTTTT; CDR3aa: CASSFRTVATNEKLFF
d_gene: -; j_gene: TRBJ2-2; len: 15; v_gene: TRBV5-1; abundance: once; CDR3nt: TGCGCCAGCAGCTTGATCCAGGTGGACACCGGGGAGCTGTTTTTT; CDR3aa: CASSLIQVDTGELFF
d_gene: -; j_gene: TRBJ1-1; len: 14; v_gene: TRBV6-5; abundance: -; CDR3nt: TGTGCCAGCAGTCGGACGGTGGTGAACACTGAAGCTTTCTTT; CDR3aa: CASSRTVVNTEAFF
d_gene: TRBD1; j_gene: TRBJ2-3; len: 14; v_gene: TRBV7-8; abundance: -; CDR3nt: TGTGCCAGCAGCCCGGGACAGACCACAGATACGCAGTATTTT; CDR3aa: CASSPGQTTDTQYF
d_gene: TRBD2; j_gene: TRBJ2-5; len: 15; v_gene: TRBV24-1; abundance: -; CDR3nt: TGTGCCACCAGTGGGGGCGGGAGTCCCCAAGAGACCCAGTACTTC; CDR3aa: CATSGGGSPQETQYF
d_gene: TRBD2; j_gene: TRBJ2-3; len: 14; v_gene: TRBV4-3; abundance: -; CDR3nt: TGCGCCAGCAGCCACGGACTAGCAGGAGATACGCAGTATTTT; CDR3aa: CASSHGLAGDTQYF
d_gene: -; j_gene: TRBJ1-4; len: 17; v_gene: TRBV4-3; abundance: -; CDR3nt: TGCGCCAGCAGCGACTTCGGGGGGCGGGGAACTAATGAAAAACTGTTTTTT; CDR3aa: CASSDFGGRGTNEKLFF